The rows below give T cell receptor beta chains drawn from one sample of a study of T cell responses to AZD1222 COVID-19 vaccine. TCRdb's copy holds only in-frame clones and misses some; the assay was immunoSEQ multiplex PCR. The sample carries around 120,000 clones, 88% recorded once. The specimen comprised peripheral blood, sampled on day 0 of AZD1222 vaccination. The receptor set was obtained from an adult in good health. CDR3s include the opening cysteine and the closing phenylalanine or tryptophan. D genes are given only for firm matches. Only some rows state a clone size, as once, few, many or a class for expanded clones.

j_call v_call clone_size d_call cdr3_aa cdr3_nt
TRBJ2-2 TRBV4-2 - - CASSQEVSLANTGELFF TGTGCCAGCAGCCAAGAGGTCAGCCTAGCCAACACCGGGGAGCTGTTTTTT
TRBJ2-7 TRBV28 - - CASSSGPRSYEQYF TGTGCCAGCAGTTCCGGGCCCCGCTCCTACGAGCAGTACTTC
TRBJ2-4 TRBV28 - - CASSLGHALAKNIQYF TGTGCCAGCAGTTTGGGACACGCACTAGCCAAAAACATTCAGTACTTC
TRBJ2-5 TRBV7-2 - - CASSLVETQYF TGTGCCAGCAGCTTAGTGGAGACCCAGTACTTC
TRBJ2-1 TRBV27 few TRBD2 CASTSSGVYNEQFF TGTGCCAGCACGTCTAGCGGCGTATACAATGAGCAGTTCTTC
TRBJ2-7 TRBV10-1 - - CASSGTIGGEQYF TGCGCCAGCAGTGGTACGATAGGGGGCGAGCAGTACTTC
TRBJ1-5 TRBV7-8 - - CASSLEGGNQPQHF TGTGCCAGCAGCTTAGAGGGGGGCAATCAGCCCCAGCATTTT
TRBJ1-2 TRBV5-1 - TRBD1 CASSGVTGEANYGYTF TGCGCCAGCAGCGGGGTTACAGGGGAAGCTAACTATGGCTACACCTTC
TRBJ2-3 TRBV2 - - CASRQLVWDTQYF TGTGCCAGCCGACAACTAGTTTGGGATACGCAGTATTTT
TRBJ2-1 TRBV18 - - CASSPTLGQSSYNEQFF TGTGCCAGCTCGCCGACCCTGGGGCAGAGCTCCTACAATGAGCAGTTCTTC
TRBJ1-5 TRBV15 - TRBD1 CATSRESPGQQQPQHF TGTGCCACCAGCAGAGAATCACCGGGACAGCAACAGCCCCAGCATTTT
TRBJ2-3 TRBV10-3 - - CAICAGASTDTQYF TGTGCCATCTGTGCGGGGGCTAGCACAGATACGCAGTATTTT
TRBJ1-1 TRBV19 - - CASRRDGEAFF TGTGCCAGTCGGAGGGACGGCGAAGCTTTCTTT
TRBJ2-7 TRBV5-6 - - CASSSTGNSHEQYF TGTGCCAGCAGCTCAACAGGGAACTCACACGAGCAGTACTTC
TRBJ1-2 TRBV12-3/TRBV12-4 - - CASSPGGNYGYTF TGTGCCAGCTCCCCCGGGGGTAACTATGGCTACACCTTC
TRBJ1-1 TRBV6-5 - TRBD1 CASRSTGGTEAFF TGTGCCAGCAGGTCGACAGGGGGCACTGAAGCTTTCTTT
TRBJ2-1 TRBV9 - TRBD2 CASSVAPSGGGYNEQFF TGTGCCAGCAGCGTAGCTCCTAGCGGGGGGGGATACAATGAGCAGTTCTTC
TRBJ1-6 TRBV6-5 - - CASSYSGYSPNSPLHF TGTGCCAGCAGTTACTCCGGATACAGTCCAAATTCACCCCTCCACTTT
TRBJ1-1 TRBV6-5 - TRBD1 CASTRDREAFF TGTGCCAGCACCCGGGACAGGGAAGCTTTCTTT
TRBJ1-2 TRBV27 - - CASSLTGVGGYTF TGTGCCAGCAGTTTAACCGGGGTTGGGGGCTACACCTTC
TRBJ2-3 TRBV11-2 - - CASSVIQGTISTDTQYF TGTGCCAGCAGTGTGATACAGGGAACGATAAGCACAGATACGCAGTATTTT
TRBJ1-6 TRBV2 - TRBD1 CASRDDRGRNSPLHF TGTGCCAGCAGAGACGACAGGGGGCGAAATTCACCCCTCCACTTT
TRBJ1-5 TRBV15 - TRBD1 CATSRDPGGWPQHF TGTGCCACCAGCAGAGATCCAGGGGGGTGGCCCCAGCATTTT
TRBJ2-3 TRBV3-1/TRBV3-2 - TRBD2 CASSPGDSGNPTDTQYF TGTGCCAGCAGCCCTGGGGATAGCGGGAACCCCACAGATACGCAGTATTTT
TRBJ1-2 TRBV19 few - CASSIGYGYTF TGTGCCAGTAGTATTGGCTATGGCTACACCTTC
TRBJ2-1 TRBV5-1 - - CASSSGAISYNEQFF TGCGCCAGCAGTTCCGGAGCCATCTCCTACAATGAGCAGTTCTTC
TRBJ1-1 TRBV29-1 - TRBD1 CSVVGTGGLVTEAFF TGCAGCGTTGTTGGGACAGGGGGCCTAGTCACTGAAGCTTTCTTT
TRBJ2-6 TRBV11-2 once - CASSSRDSGANVLTF TGTGCCAGCAGCTCCAGGGACTCTGGGGCCAACGTCCTGACTTTC
TRBJ1-1 TRBV25-1 - - CASSEGGRNTEAFF TGTGCCAGCAGTGAAGGTGGAAGGAACACTGAAGCTTTCTTT
TRBJ2-7 TRBV5-4 - TRBD1 CASSPTGAYEQYF TGTGCCAGCAGCCCGACAGGGGCTTACGAGCAGTACTTC
TRBJ2-1 TRBV6-6 - TRBD2 CASRNTAGVQFF TGTGCCAGCAGGAATACGGCGGGGGTGCAGTTCTTC
TRBJ1-4 TRBV4-1 - - CASSQGDEDNEKLFF TGCGCCAGCAGCCAAGGCGACGAGGACAATGAAAAACTGTTTTTT
TRBJ1-2 TRBV5-4 - TRBD1 CASTSGGENYGYTF TGTGCCAGCACCTCAGGGGGCGAGAACTATGGCTACACCTTC
TRBJ1-3 TRBV11-2 - - CASSLDYSGNTIYF TGTGCCAGCAGCTTAGACTACTCTGGAAACACCATATATTTT
TRBJ2-3 TRBV28 - - CASNGAGAGTDTQYF TGTGCCAGCAATGGGGCGGGGGCCGGCACAGATACGCAGTATTTT
TRBJ1-1 TRBV7-9 - - CASSSLPRVPNTEAFF TGTGCCAGCAGCTCACTACCTAGGGTCCCCAACACTGAAGCTTTCTTT
TRBJ2-6 TRBV3-1/TRBV3-2 - - CASSQGAAPNVLTF TGTGCCAGCAGCCAAGGGGCGGCGCCCAACGTCCTGACTTTC
TRBJ1-3 TRBV7-6 once - CASSLAHTYSGNTIYF TGTGCCAGCAGCTTAGCGCACACCTACTCTGGAAACACCATATATTTT
TRBJ1-5 TRBV11-3 - - CASSLVTGGFSNQPQHF TGTGCCAGCAGCCTGGTCACGGGGGGCTTTAGCAATCAGCCCCAGCATTTT
TRBJ2-1 TRBV9 - TRBD1 CASSSGQGPFADEQFF TGTGCCAGCAGCTCCGGACAGGGGCCCTTCGCGGATGAGCAGTTCTTC
TRBJ2-1 TRBV9 - TRBD2 CASSVVERGYNEQFF TGTGCCAGCAGCGTAGTAGAGCGGGGGTACAATGAGCAGTTCTTC
TRBJ2-3 TRBV27 - - CASSLSRPDTQYF TGTGCCAGCAGTTTATCCAGACCAGATACGCAGTATTTT
TRBJ2-6 TRBV4-3 - - CASSQDVTANVANVLTF TGCGCCAGCAGCCAAGACGTTACGGCCAATGTGGCCAACGTCCTGACTTTC
TRBJ1-2 TRBV6-2/TRBV6-3 - TRBD1 CASSDRGPNHYGYTF TGTGCCAGCAGTGACAGGGGGCCCAACCACTATGGCTACACCTTC
TRBJ1-6 TRBV21-1 - - CASSPEGQAILRPLHF TGTGCCAGCAGTCCAGAGGGACAGGCCATCCTAAGGCCCCTCCACTTT
TRBJ2-2 TRBV9 - - CASSVGFQPNTGELFF TGTGCCAGCAGCGTAGGTTTTCAGCCGAACACCGGGGAGCTGTTTTTT